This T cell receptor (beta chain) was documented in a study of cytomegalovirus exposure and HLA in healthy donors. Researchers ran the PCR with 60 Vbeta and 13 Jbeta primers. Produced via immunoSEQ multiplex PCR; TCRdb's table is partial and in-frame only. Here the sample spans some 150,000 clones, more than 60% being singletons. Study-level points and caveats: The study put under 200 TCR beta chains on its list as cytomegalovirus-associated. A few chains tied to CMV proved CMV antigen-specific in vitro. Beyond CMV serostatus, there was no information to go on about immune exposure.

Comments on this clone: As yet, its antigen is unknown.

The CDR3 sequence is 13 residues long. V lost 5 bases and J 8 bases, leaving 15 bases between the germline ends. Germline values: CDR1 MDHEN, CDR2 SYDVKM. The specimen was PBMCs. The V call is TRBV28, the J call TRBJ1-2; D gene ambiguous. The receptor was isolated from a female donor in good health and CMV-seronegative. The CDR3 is CASSPWTGNGYTF. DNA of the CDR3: TGTGCCAGCAGTCCGTGGACGGGGAACGGCTACACCTTC.